These T cell receptor beta chains were read from a single sample in a study of shared clonotypes between healthy human individuals. Sequenced by immunoSEQ multiplex PCR; TCRdb stores in-frame clones only, minus some. In the table there are over 2 million clones, around 93% of which are singletons. Source material: naive CD4+ T cells from PBMCs. The receptor source for this set is a man aged 18 to 30 in good health. Some clones in this sample may be carry-over from other donors' samples. Both conserved end residues are part of each CDR3. Fields, in order: V gene, D gene, clone size, J gene, CDR3 DNA, CDR3 protein. D genes are given only for firm matches. Only part of the rows carry a size: once, few, many, or a class if the clone is expanded.

>TRBV7-9|TRBD1|.|TRBJ1-1
TGTGCCAGCACCCCGGGACAGGGAGAATCGGCAGCTTTCTTT
CASTPGQGESAAFF
>TRBV5-1|.|.|TRBJ2-2
TGCGCCAGCAGCCCAGCGGCGGGCGGCACCGGGGAGCTGTTTTTT
CASSPAAGGTGELFF
>TRBV5-1|TRBD1|.|TRBJ2-4
TGCGCCAGCGGCCCCGACAGGGGGAACATTCAGTACTTC
CASGPDRGNIQYF
>TRBV5-1|TRBD2|.|TRBJ2-2
TGCGCCAGCAGCTTGAGGGCGGGAGTTGACGGGGAGCTGTTTTTT
CASSLRAGVDGELFF
>TRBV6-6|TRBD1|.|TRBJ2-5
TGTGCCAGCAGTTTCGGCAGGGGGCTTGAGACCCAGTACTTC
CASSFGRGLETQYF
>TRBV19|.|.|TRBJ1-2
TGTGCCAGTAACGGACAGCGCTCTAACTATGGCTACACCTTC
CASNGQRSNYGYTF
>TRBV5-1|TRBD2|.|TRBJ2-3
TGCGCCAGCACATCTAGCGGGAGCGTGGGGGATACGCAGTATTTT
CASTSSGSVGDTQYF
>TRBV6-1|TRBD1|.|TRBJ2-3
TGTGCCAGCAGTCCTGACAGGGGCCCGTCAAGTACGCAGTATTTT
CASSPDRGPSSTQYF
>TRBV27|TRBD1|once|TRBJ2-1
TGTGCCAGCAGTTTCACTGGACAGGGCTACTACAATGAGCAGTTCTTC
CASSFTGQGYYNEQFF
>TRBV11-3|.|.|TRBJ2-7
TGTGCCAGCAGCCCAAACGCCGGGACGGCCCCCTACGAGCAGTACTTC
CASSPNAGTAPYEQYF
>TRBV7-9|.|.|TRBJ1-4
TGTGCCAGCAGCTTAGCTGCACCCACCAATGAAAAACTGTTTTTT
CASSLAAPTNEKLFF
>TRBV6-5|.|.|TRBJ1-1
TGTGCCAGCAGCCAACCCCCTGCCAGAGCTTTCTTT
CASSQPPARAFF
>TRBV28|.|once|TRBJ2-5
TGTGCCAGCAGTTTAAGTGTGGGACATCAGTACTTC
CASSLSVGHQYF
>TRBV28|.|.|TRBJ2-1
TGTGCCAGCAGTTTATCTCCAAGCTCCTACAATGAGCAGTTCTTC
CASSLSPSSYNEQFF
>TRBV15|.|.|TRBJ2-2
TGTGCCACCAGCAGAGATCCTCCCACCGGGGAGCTGTTTTTT
CATSRDPPTGELFF
>TRBV6-1|TRBD2|.|TRBJ2-1
TGTGCCAGCAGTGGACGAGCTAGCGGGAGAAATTACAATGAGCAGTTCTTC
CASSGRASGRNYNEQFF
>TRBV18|.|few|TRBJ2-5
TGTGCCAGCTCACCACCGGCAGGGCAAGAGACCCAGTACTTC
CASSPPAGQETQYF
>TRBV11-3|.|.|TRBJ2-5
TGTGCCAGCAGCTCTTACAGTGACCAAGAGACCCAGTACTTC
CASSSYSDQETQYF
>TRBV6-5|.|.|TRBJ2-3
TGTGCCAGCAGCCGCTCCCCCAGCACAGATACGCAGTATTTT
CASSRSPSTDTQYF
>TRBV5-1|.|.|TRBJ2-5
TGCGCCAGCAGCTCCGCTCCGGCGGGCCTCGCGGAGACCCAGTACTTC
CASSSAPAGLAETQYF
>TRBV6-6|.|.|TRBJ1-3
TGTGCCAGCAGTTACGGAAAATCGGGAAACACCATATATTTT
CASSYGKSGNTIYF
>TRBV30|.|few|TRBJ2-2
TGTGCCTGGATAGGGGGGTCGGTGGACACCGGGGAGCTGTTTTTT
CAWIGGSVDTGELFF
>TRBV7-2|.|.|TRBJ2-5
TGTGCCAGCAGCACCACGGAGACCCAGTACTTC
CASSTTETQYF
>TRBV19|TRBD1|.|TRBJ2-1
TGTGCCAGTAGTATGGGCAGGGGGAGCTACAATGAGCAGTTCTTC
CASSMGRGSYNEQFF
>TRBV5-1|.|.|TRBJ1-2
TGCGCCAGCAGCTTGGAGGGGCGAAACTATGGCTACACCTTC
CASSLEGRNYGYTF
>TRBV4-1|.|.|TRBJ1-1
TGCGCCAGCAGCCAAGGACAGACCATGAACACTGAAGCTTTCTTT
CASSQGQTMNTEAFF
>TRBV18|.|.|TRBJ2-3
TGTGCCAGCTCACCAGAGGTTATAAAAGGAACGCAGTATTTT
CASSPEVIKGTQYF
>TRBV4-2|.|.|TRBJ1-3
TGTGCCAGCGGCCAAGCCGAAAATACCGTTCGAAACACCATATATTTT
CASGQAENTVRNTIYF
>TRBV28|TRBD2|.|TRBJ2-5
TGTGCCAGCAGTTCTCCGGGGGGGAAAGAGACCCAGTACTTC
CASSSPGGKETQYF
>TRBV18|.|.|TRBJ1-1
TGTGCCAGCTCACCACAGGGGCTGAACACTGAAGCTTTCTTT
CASSPQGLNTEAFF
>TRBV5-4|.|.|TRBJ2-7
TGTGCCAGCAGCCCGTCCGGACACACAATCTCCTACGAGCAGTACTTC
CASSPSGHTISYEQYF
>TRBV11-1|.|.|TRBJ2-7
TGTGCCAGCAGCTCCGCCGGGTATACCTACGAGCAGTACTTC
CASSSAGYTYEQYF
>TRBV5-5|.|.|TRBJ1-2
TGTGCCAGCAGCTTGGACAATGGCTACACCTTC
CASSLDNGYTF
>TRBV5-6|.|.|TRBJ2-7
TGTGCCAGCAGCTTGTCTAACAGAGGTTACGAGCAGTACTTC
CASSLSNRGYEQYF
>TRBV6-1|TRBD1|.|TRBJ1-4
TGTGCCACTTACAGGGGGCAGGGTGAAAAACTGTTTTTT
CATYRGQGEKLFF